This T cell receptor beta chain was documented in a study of T cells in Graves' hyperthyroidism and ophthalmopathy. Regarding the study as a whole: The blood repertoire included most of the expanded thyroid clonotypes above 0.001.

CDR1 is DFQATT and CDR2 is SNEGSKA in the germline V gene (reference sequence). The CDR3 length is 17 residues. Between the trimmed V and J ends, which lost 3 bases and 0 bases, there was a span of 21 bases. Worth noting for this clonotype: Its cognate antigen is unknown.

Amplified TCR beta CDR3 regions came from RNA transcripts. An initial round of RT-PCR targeting the TCR CDR3 relied on the HTBI primer set. Using its own MiXCR run on the multiplex PCR reads, TCRdb lists one record per CDR3 protein. The sample yields over 90,000 distinct CDR3 sequences, about 50% seen once. Disease duration under 2 months; hyperthyroidism patients were aged 18 to 65. Diagnoses used clinical symptoms, serum thyroxine and TRAb, thyroid ultrasound and orbital computed tomography. PBMCs were derived from around 10 ml fresh peripheral blood. Input material: blood. The chain uses TRBV20-1 and TRBJ2-7; perhaps D is TRBD1 or TRBD2 (7 bases each). The receptor's source is a man aged 35-49 years with Graves' hyperthyroidism. This chain's CDR3 is CSARGVSGRDSSYEQYF. The CDR3 nucleotides read TGCAGTGCTAGGGGGGTTAGCGGGCGGGACAGCTCCTACGAGCAGTACTTC.